This record concerns one TCR beta chain sequence. The data derive from a study of blood T cell repertoires in COVID-19. Looking at the study overall: The origin of the acute and convalescent COVID-19 samples was the United States, Italy and Spain. T cells, B-cell-depleted T cells, or PBMCs supplied cDNA or gDNA.

TCRdb's table, derived via immunoSEQ multiplex PCR, lists solely in-frame clones and lacks some. The table records 150,000 to 200,000 clones, over 75% of them present only once. The V end lost 3 bases, the J end lost 1 base, and 7 bases lay between the germline ends. The V gene's germline CDR1 is MGHRA and CDR2 YSYEKL. This CDR3 contains 14 residues. This clonotype was obtained from a human donor with active or convalescent COVID-19. The donor label of this sample is uncertain. The specimen sequenced was peripheral blood. The J gene is TRBJ2-4, the V gene TRBV4-1; no firm D call. This chain's CDR3 is CASSQEYAKNIQYF. The CDR3 region has the DNA TGCGCCAGCAGCCAGGAGTATGCCAAAAACATTCAGTACTTC.